The 25 T cell receptor beta chains reported below all come from one sample, sequenced in a study of blood T cells in healthy people across ages (dated by TCRdb to the mid-2010s). The protocol used for the library was 5' RACE. The instrument was an Illumina HiSeq 2500. The second PCR ran for roughly 7 to 11 cycles and used a J-beta primer mix along with a sample-barcoded 5' primer. The public reads were reprocessed in TCRdb via fastp at Q25 and MiXCR, keeping in-frame beta chains. When rows share a CDR3 protein, they turn into one entry using the most common DNA and genes. Here the sample has about 970,000 distinct CDR3 sequences; roughly 47% occur a single time. The ten biggest clones cover 20% to 25% of the sample. What was sequenced was blood. The source is an older woman in good health.

This clonotype was detected only a few times. The rearrangement links TRBV7-9 to TRBJ2-5, with D maybe TRBD2 (6 bases). Looked up from germline, CDR1 is SEHNR and CDR2 is FQNEAQ (reference sequence). The CDR3 extends over 12 amino acids. V was trimmed by 6 bases and J by 12 bases, leaving 17 bases between them. The CDR3 spells CASSLPRGSKYF. The DNA for the CDR3 is TGTGCCAGCAGTCTTCCGCGGGGTTCTAAGTACTTC.

The genes are TRBV7-9 and TRBJ2-5; the match to TRBD1 covers 7 bases. The V gene end was trimmed by 5 bases and the J gene end by 1 base; junction bases not matched to a gene: 4. This CDR3 contains 14 residues. Per the germline V gene, CDR1 is SEHNR and CDR2 is FQNEAQ (reference sequence). The CDR3 reads CASSIDRAQETQYF. In DNA, the CDR3 is TGTGCCAGCAGCATCGACAGGGCCCAAGAGACCCAGTACTTC.

This sequence joins TRBV12-3 or TRBV12-4 and TRBJ2-7; D remains ambiguous. The CDR3 totals 15 residues. V lost 6 bases, J lost 2 bases, and 17 bases lay in between. DNA of the CDR3: TGTGCCAGCAGCCCAAGTCAGGTAGCAACCTACGAGCAGTACTTC. Translating gives CASSPSQVATYEQYF.

This clonotype came up a few times. J is TRBJ2-7 and V is TRBV29-1, with 12 bases matching TRBD2. Germline CDR1 reads SQVTM; CDR2 reads ANQGSEA. Unmatched junction bases numbered 4, after V lost 4 bases and J lost 3 bases. The CDR3 is 14 residues long. As DNA, the CDR3 is TGCAGCGTTGGGCTAGCGGGAGGGTACTACGAGCAGTACTTC. It is translated as CSVGLAGGYYEQYF.

This clonotype was found once. The rearrangement uses TRBV7-9 and TRBJ2-7; D possibly corresponds to TRBD2 (5 bases). TRBJ2-5 explains the end of the DNA better; the J call may be wrong. In germline, CDR1 is SEHNR, CDR2 FQNEAQ (reference sequence). The CDR3 consists of 20 residues. The CDR3 nucleotides read TGTGCCAGCAGCTTACGTTCCGCTTACGTGGAGGTGGTCGGGTTGGAGACCCAGTACTTC. As protein: CASSLRSAYVEVVGLETQYF.

This clonotype was observed a few times. This rearrangement joins TRBV10-3 to TRBJ2-1; 10 nucleotides agree with TRBD1. The CDR3 consists of 15 residues. J gave up 6 bases and V 0 bases, and 2 bases lay outside the gene matches. CDR1 is ENHRY and CDR2 is SYGVKD in the germline V gene. Here the CDR3 reads CAISESGDRGNEQFF. The CDR3 DNA is TGTGCCATCAGTGAGTCGGGGGACAGGGGCAATGAGCAGTTCTTC.

The V gene is TRBV5-1, the J gene TRBJ2-3, with a tentative D call TRBD2 (6 bases). Germline lookup yields CDR1 SGHRS and CDR2 YFSETQ. The CDR3 runs 17 residues. V lost 4 bases, J lost 2 bases, and 20 bases lay in between. The CDR3 protein is CASSNVVGSGTTDTQYF. The DNA for the CDR3 is TGCGCCAGCAGCAACGTTGTGGGTAGCGGAACCACAGATACGCAGTATTTT.

In this sample, this clonotype turned up a few times. V is TRBV7-9 and J is TRBJ2-5, with D perhaps TRBD2 (6 bases). The CDR3 sequence is 18 residues long. The V and J ends lost 3 bases and 3 bases respectively, with 23 bases between them. Per the germline V gene, CDR1 is SEHNR and CDR2 is FQNEAQ (reference sequence). Written as DNA, the CDR3 is TGTGCCAGCAGCTTTTTTACGTCTAGCGTTCCTGGGGAAGAGACCCAGTACTTC. It yields the protein CASSFFTSSVPGEETQYF. The full variable domain, its missing parts supplied by reference TRBV7-9 and TRBJ2-5, is DTGVSQNPRHKITKRGQNVTFRCDPISEHNRLYWYRQTLGQGPEFLTYFQNEAQLEKSRLLSDRFSAERPKGSFSTLEIQRTEQGDSAMYLCASSFFTSSVPGEETQYFGPGTRLLVL.

The chain carries TRBV20-1 and TRBJ2-7; D tentatively reads TRBD1 or TRBD2 (5 bases each). CDR1 and CDR2 (germline): DFQATT, SNEGSKA (reference sequence). Deletions cut 1 base from V and 0 bases from J, with 16 bases between. This CDR3 has 16 residues. The CDR3 region is CSARGALAGSSYEQYF. DNA for the CDR3: TGCAGTGCTAGAGGTGCGTTAGCAGGGAGCTCCTACGAGCAGTACTTC.

The chain couples TRBV7-2 to TRBJ2-1; TRBD1 might be the D (6 bases). Trimming shortened V by 5 bases and J by 9 bases, and 11 bases separated the two germline ends. This CDR3 spans 12 amino acids. Germline values: CDR1 SGHTA, CDR2 FQGNSA. In DNA, the CDR3 is TGTGCCAGCAGCACTCAGGGGTTTGAGCAGTTCTTC. This translates into CASSTQGFEQFF.

The J gene is TRBJ2-1, the V gene TRBV6-2 or TRBV6-3; TRBD2 agrees at 13 bases. Germline V gives CDR1 MNHEY, CDR2 SVGEGT. The CDR3 contains 15 residues. V gave up 7 bases and J gave up 6 bases; unmatched junction bases: 6. The CDR3: CASTTSGRAGNEQFF. The CDR3, as DNA: TGTGCCAGCACCACTAGCGGGAGGGCAGGCAATGAGCAGTTCTTC.

With respect to this clonotype: Its ends do not fully match the called genes, so a read error is possible. CDR3 coding DNA: TGCGCCAGCAGCCCCCGGACTAGCGGGTCACCAGATACGCGGTATTTT. It translates to CASSPRTSGSPDTRYF. The chain recombines TRBV7-3 with TRBJ2-3; 11 bases agree with TRBD2. Germline assignment: CDR1 SGHTA and CDR2 FQGTGA. The CDR3 consists of 16 residues.

The sample holds one count of this clonotype. The chain joins TRBV24-1 to TRBJ1-2; D gene uncertain. This CDR3 has 12 amino acids. Trimming removed 9 bases at V and 4 bases at J, with 11 bases between. The germline V gene has CDR1 KGHDR and CDR2 SFDVKD. CDR3: CATFYAPYGYTF. The CDR3 nucleotides read TGTGCCACCTTCTACGCCCCCTATGGCTACACCTTC.

The chain links TRBV6-5 to TRBJ2-2, with D hard to call. Trimming removed 0 bases from V and 1 base from J, with 3 bases in between. CDR3 size: 14 residues. The germline CDR1 and CDR2 sequences are MNHEY and SVGAGI. The CDR3 nucleotides are TGTGCCAGCAGTTACTCTCGGAACACCGGGGAGCTGTTTTTT. This gives the protein CASSYSRNTGELFF.

V gene TRBV3-1 combines with J gene TRBJ2-5; 7 positions agree with TRBD2. Germline CDR1 reads LGHDT; CDR2 reads YNNKEL (reference sequence). The CDR3 is 15 residues long. Trimming at V came to 0 bases and at J to 11 bases, leaving 12 bases not matched to a gene. The CDR3: CASSQDPGLEFEQYF. As DNA, the CDR3 is TGTGCCAGCAGCCAAGATCCAGGACTAGAGTTTGAGCAGTACTTC.

This chain uses TRBV5-1 with TRBJ1-2; D is ambiguous. Germline V CDR1 and CDR2: SGHRS, YFSETQ. The CDR3 totals 15 residues. Trimming shortened V by 1 base and J by 0 bases, and 10 bases separated the two germline ends. The CDR3 reads CASSLTREPNYGYTF. The CDR3 nucleotides are TGCGCCAGCAGCTTGACCCGGGAGCCTAACTATGGCTACACCTTC.

Only a few counts were recorded for this clonotype. One end of the junction varies from germline; a read error may be responsible. This chain uses TRBV13 with TRBJ1-1; D remains unclear. CDR1 is PRHDT and CDR2 is FYEKMQ in the germline V gene (reference sequence). The CDR3 has 16 amino acids. CDR3 sequence: CASSLGGFGGRSEAFF. The CDR3 DNA sequence: TGTGCCAGCAGCTTAGGCGGGTTTGGTGGGAGGTCTGAGGCTTTCTTT. The full variable domain, its missing parts supplied by reference TRBV13 and TRBJ1-1, is AAGVIQSPRHLIKEKRETATLKCYPIPRHDTVYWYQQGPGQDPQFLISFYEKMQSDKGSIPDRFSAQQFSDYHSELNMSSLELGDSALYFCASSLGGFGGRSEAFFGQGTRLTVV.

The chain employs TRBV9 and TRBJ2-3, with no clear D. The CDR3 is 16 amino acids. V dropped 4 bases and J dropped 0 bases, with 15 bases sitting between them. Germline-derived CDR1 and CDR2 are SGDLS and YYNGEE. The DNA of the CDR3 is TGTGCCAGCAGCCCTCCCGTGGGGTTTAGCACAGATACGCAGTATTTT. It codes for CASSPPVGFSTDTQYF.

The chain joins TRBV7-9 to TRBJ2-1; D remains ambiguous. The CDR3 covers 13 residues. In germline, CDR1 is SEHNR, CDR2 FQNEAQ (reference sequence). Deletions cut 3 bases from V and 8 bases from J, with 11 bases between. The CDR3 region is CASSFPNLDEQFF. The CDR3 DNA reads as TGTGCCAGCAGCTTCCCGAATCTGGATGAGCAGTTCTTC.

This clonotype has just one count. The chain has TRBV7-2 and TRBJ2-1; 8 nucleotides agree with TRBD2. The CDR3 consists of 16 residues. Germline assignment: CDR1 SGHTA and CDR2 FQGNSA. Trimming removed 5 bases from V and 10 bases from J; junction bases left unmatched: 16. The CDR3 region is CASSRHAGAGVEEQFF. The CDR3, as DNA: TGTGCCAGCAGCCGCCATGCGGGAGCGGGAGTCGAGGAGCAGTTCTTC.

The chain combines TRBV12-3 or TRBV12-4 with TRBJ2-7, with D possibly TRBD1 on 5 matching bases. The germline V and J ends were trimmed by 6 bases and 4 bases, with 10 bases remaining between them. The CDR3 consists of 12 residues. The CDR3 nucleotides read TGTGCCAGCAGCGTACAGGTTTACGAGCAGTACTTC. Protein: CASSVQVYEQYF.

The chain carries TRBV7-9 and TRBJ2-7; the D call may be TRBD1 or TRBD2 (6 bases each). This CDR3 is 13 amino acids long. The ends were cut back, 7 bases at V and 12 bases at J, with 22 bases in the middle. Germline lookup yields CDR1 SEHNR and CDR2 FQNEAQ (reference sequence). The CDR3 sequence: CASNPRGQETRYF. CDR3 coding DNA: TGTGCCAGCAACCCCCGGGGGCAAGAGACCCGGTACTTC.

The chain couples TRBV20-1 to TRBJ2-1; 8 nucleotides line up with TRBD2. The CDR3 is made up of 13 amino acids. J gave up 8 bases and V 3 bases, and 6 bases lay outside the gene matches. Germline CDR1 is DFQATT and CDR2 is SNEGSKA (reference sequence). The CDR3 is CSASGRARDEQFF. For the CDR3, the DNA is TGCAGTGCTAGCGGGAGGGCCCGGGATGAGCAGTTCTTC.

The chain uses TRBV6-5 and TRBJ1-2; D call uncertain. This CDR3 is built from 16 residues. From germline, CDR1 is MNHEY and CDR2 SVGAGI. Deletions cut 0 bases from V and 6 bases from J, with 17 bases between. CDR3 sequence reads: CASSYSMATLWDGYTF. The CDR3 region has the DNA TGTGCCAGCAGTTACTCGATGGCGACCCTATGGGATGGCTACACCTTC.

The V call is TRBV6-2 or TRBV6-3, the J call TRBJ1-1, with TRBD1 identical over 9 bases. Germline V gives CDR1 MNHEY, CDR2 SVGEGT. V trimming: 7 bases; J trimming: 5 bases; junction bases outside the gene matches: 8. There are 14 residues in the CDR3. This chain's CDR3 is CASKIQGARTEAFF. Written as DNA, the CDR3 is TGTGCCAGCAAGATACAGGGGGCGCGAACTGAAGCTTTCTTT.